The 30 T cell receptor beta chains listed next were all sequenced from one sample in a study of blood T cell repertoires in COVID-19. Repertoires were generated with immunoSEQ multiplex PCR, while TCRdb's copy carries only in-frame clones and drops some. The table lists about 130,000 clones, around 80% of them singletons, with about a sixth in the top ten. Sequencing used peripheral blood. These TCRs come from a man aged 25-45 years with COVID-19, enrolled during active disease.

This chain joins TRBV27 and TRBJ1-1, with a possible D match to TRBD1 (6 bases). The germline V gene has CDR1 MNHEY and CDR2 SMNVEV (reference sequence). This CDR3 region has 14 residues. V was clipped by 5 bases and J by 11 bases, with 21 bases between them. The CDR3 DNA follows: TGTGCCAGCAGTGCACCGGGACACGCGGTGGGGGCTTTCTTT. This sequence encodes CASSAPGHAVGAFF.

This clone was counted between two and nine times. The V and J genes are TRBV2 and TRBJ2-2, with 9 bases matching TRBD2. CDR1 SNHLY and CDR2 FYNNEI come from the germline V gene. Trimming at V came to 1 base and at J to 5 bases, leaving 8 bases not matched to a gene. CDR3 length: 17 amino acids. The CDR3 loop reads CASSEGTSAKYTGELFF. CDR3 sequence (DNA): TGTGCCAGCAGTGAAGGGACTAGCGCTAAATATACCGGGGAGCTGTTTTTT.

The V and J genes are TRBV4-3 and TRBJ1-1; D gene unclear. CDR1 LGHNA and CDR2 YSLEER come from the germline V gene. With 2 bases removed from V and 6 bases from J, the gap between germline ends came to 10 bases. CDR3 length: 13 amino acids. Here the CDR3 DNA reads TGCGCCAGCAGCCAATCTCAGGCTTCTGAAGCTTTCTTT. Amino acids: CASSQSQASEAFF.

CDR3 in DNA: TGTGCCAGCAGCTTAGCTCGGGACAGGGTAGGCGGGAACACTGAAGCTTTCTTT. Protein: CASSLARDRVGGNTEAFF. V gene TRBV7-9 combines with J gene TRBJ1-1; 9 bases map to TRBD1. Germline CDR1 reads SEHNR; CDR2 reads FQNEAQ (reference sequence). With V trimmed by 0 bases and J by 1 base, 9 bases remained unmatched. CDR3 size: 18 residues.

The gene calls are TRBV27 and TRBJ2-1; D is perhaps TRBD2 (6 bases). Germline CDR1 MNHEY, CDR2 SMNVEV (reference sequence). Trimming removed 4 bases from V and 12 bases from J, with 10 bases in between. This CDR3 is built from 11 residues. This chain's CDR3 is CASSSSGGQFF. CDR3 DNA: TGTGCCAGCAGTTCCTCCGGGGGGCAGTTCTTC.

This clone was observed once. The rearrangement links TRBV7-9 to TRBJ2-5; 14 bases line up with TRBD2. CDR3 size: 17 residues. Germline V gene lookup returns CDR1 SEHNR and CDR2 FQNEAQ (reference sequence). J gave up 4 bases and V 5 bases, and 9 bases lay outside the gene matches. This chain's CDR3 is CASSPRLAGGPSETQYF. The CDR3 bases are TGTGCCAGCAGCCCTCGACTAGCGGGGGGGCCATCAGAGACCCAGTACTTC.

In its sample, this clone was seen once. The rearrangement links TRBV9 to TRBJ2-2; no clear D. The CDR3 totals 14 residues. Germline loops: CDR1 SGDLS, CDR2 YYNGEE. V was trimmed by 4 bases and J by 6 bases, leaving 13 bases between them. As DNA, the CDR3 is TGTGCCAGCAGCCAAGAACTCATCGCCGGGGAGCTGTTTTTT. It translates to CASSQELIAGELFF. The variable domain in full, completed from reference TRBV9 and TRBJ2-2, reads DSGVTQTPKHLITATGQRVTLRCSPRSGDLSVYWYQQSLDQGLQFLIQYYNGEERAKGNILERFSAQQFPDLHSELNLSSLELGDSALYFCASSQELIAGELFFGEGSRLTVL.

The sample holds a few counts of this clone. The rearrangement links TRBV18 to TRBJ2-7; 9 bases match TRBD2. The CDR3 is made up of 16 amino acids. V was pared by 3 bases and J by 2 bases, with 8 bases of the junction left unmatched. Germline lookup yields CDR1 KGHSH and CDR2 LQKENI. CDR3 DNA sequence: TGTGCCAGCTCACCCCAAACGACTAGCGGACCCTACGAGCAGTACTTC. It translates to CASSPQTTSGPYEQYF.

The chain combines TRBV18 with TRBJ2-7, with D tentatively TRBD1 (5 bases). There are 12 residues in the CDR3. Deletions cut 3 bases from V and 4 bases from J, with 7 bases between. Looked up from germline, CDR1 is KGHSH and CDR2 is LQKENI. This chain's CDR3 is CASSPTVYEQYF. CDR3 DNA sequence: TGTGCCAGCTCACCGACAGTTTACGAGCAGTACTTC.

V gene TRBV28 combines with J gene TRBJ2-5; a weak D match, TRBD2 (6 bases). The germline V and J ends were trimmed by 3 bases and 3 bases, with 11 bases remaining between them. Germline CDR1 MDHEN, CDR2 SYDVKM. This CDR3 is 14 amino acids long. The CDR3 region is CASSLAGPKETQYF. DNA for the CDR3: TGTGCCAGCAGTTTGGCGGGACCCAAAGAGACCCAGTACTTC.

V gene TRBV28 combines with J gene TRBJ1-5, with 7 bases matching TRBD1. V was clipped by 6 bases and J by 6 bases; unmatched bases: 5. In germline, CDR1 is MDHEN, CDR2 SYDVKM. CDR3 size: 13 residues. The CDR3 here is CASSRQGLQPQHF. CDR3 DNA sequence: TGTGCCAGCAGCAGACAGGGACTTCAGCCCCAGCATTTT.

This chain connects TRBV6-6 to TRBJ1-3; 7 nucleotides align to TRBD1. Germline V gene data show CDR1 as MNHNY and CDR2 as SVGAGI (reference sequence). The V and J ends lost 5 bases and 0 bases, in that order; junction bases with no gene match: 4. The length of the CDR3 is 15 residues. This CDR3 is CASSPWTGSGNTIYF. DNA of the CDR3: TGTGCCAGCAGTCCTTGGACAGGCTCTGGAAACACCATATATTTT.

CDR3 sequence (DNA): TGTGCTAGTGGGGTGACAGGGCATAATTCACCCCTCCACTTT. Translated, it gives CASGVTGHNSPLHF. The chain couples TRBV12-5 to TRBJ1-6, with 7 bases lining up with TRBD1. The ends lost 6 bases at V and 5 bases at J; junction bases unmatched: 4. Germline CDR1 is LGHNT and CDR2 is FRNRAP. The CDR3 has 14 residues.

The chain combines TRBV12-3 or TRBV12-4 with TRBJ1-2; D gene unclear. The CDR3 consists of 13 residues. V was trimmed by 0 bases and J by 0 bases, leaving 2 bases between them. The CDR3 loop reads CASSLASNYGYTF. For the CDR3, the DNA is TGTGCCAGCAGTTTAGCCTCTAACTATGGCTACACCTTC.

The V and J genes are TRBV6-6 and TRBJ1-6; TRBD1 aligns across 7 bases. The CDR3 contains 14 residues. Per the germline V gene, CDR1 is MNHNY and CDR2 is SVGAGI (reference sequence). Germline trimming cut 6 bases from V and 10 bases from J; bases unmatched to any gene: 9. CDR3 DNA sequence: TGTGCCAGCAGCGCCCGGGACAGCGGATCACCCCTCCACTTT. This gives the protein CASSARDSGSPLHF.

This clone was counted a few times. Here the CDR3 reads CASSLWVQEVETQYF. DNA for the CDR3: TGTGCCAGCAGCTTATGGGTGCAGGAGGTTGAGACCCAGTACTTC. V is TRBV7-9 and J is TRBJ2-5; tentative D call: TRBD2 (5 bases). The CDR3 is 15 residues long. Trimming stripped 2 bases from V and 5 bases from J, with 15 bases between. The V gene's germline CDR1 is SEHNR and CDR2 FQNEAQ (reference sequence).

The DNA of the CDR3 is TGCAGCGTTGTTCGCGGCGGGGGGTTTGAGCAGTTCTTC. Protein sequence: CSVVRGGGFEQFF. The genes are TRBV29-1 and TRBJ2-1; 8 bases are a match to TRBD2. The CDR3 sequence is 13 residues long. After removal of 4 bases from V and 9 bases from J, the junction contained 8 bases not matched to a gene. CDR1 and CDR2 (germline): SQVTM, ANQGSEA.

This chain connects TRBV9 to TRBJ2-5, with a possible D match to TRBD1 (6 bases). The V end lost 0 bases, the J end lost 4 bases, and 16 bases lay between the germline ends. Germline-derived CDR1 and CDR2 are SGDLS and YYNGEE. The CDR3 has 16 amino acids. CDR3 sequence reads: CASSVGTGTWGETQYF. The CDR3 coding sequence is TGTGCCAGCAGCGTAGGAACCGGGACATGGGGAGAGACCCAGTACTTC.

This sequence joins TRBV6-6 and TRBJ1-2; D may be TRBD1 (5 bases). CDR3 size: 14 residues. V lost 1 base and J 7 bases, leaving 13 bases between the germline ends. Looked up from germline, CDR1 is MNHNY and CDR2 is SVGAGI (reference sequence). CDR3 bases: TGTGCCAGCAGTTACTGGGAGGGGCCTGGTGGCTACACCTTC. Translating it yields CASSYWEGPGGYTF.

V is TRBV4-1 and J is TRBJ1-2; 7 bases are shared with TRBD1. Germline V lookup: CDR1 MGHRA, CDR2 YSYEKL. V dropped 2 bases and J dropped 0; count of bases not matched to a gene: 12. CDR3 size: 18 residues. CDR3 sequence: CASSQIIPKGATNYGYTF. The CDR3, as DNA: TGCGCCAGCAGCCAAATAATCCCTAAGGGGGCAACTAACTATGGCTACACCTTC.

The V gene is TRBV4-1, the J gene TRBJ2-5; D possibly corresponds to TRBD2 (6 bases). This CDR3 has 15 residues. The V gene lost 0 bases and the J gene lost 4 bases, with 12 bases spanning the gap. The germline V gene has CDR1 MGHRA and CDR2 YSYEKL. The CDR3 sequence: CASSQDKLARETQYF. The CDR3 coding sequence is TGCGCCAGCAGCCAAGATAAGCTAGCGAGAGAGACCCAGTACTTC.

The chain joins TRBV5-1 to TRBJ2-7, with D possibly matching TRBD2 (5 bases). Trimming removed 1 base at V and 3 bases at J, with 14 bases between. This CDR3 has 15 amino acids. CDR1 SGHRS and CDR2 YFSETQ come from the germline V gene. The CDR3 here is CASSLIGGAGYEQYF. The DNA of the CDR3 is TGCGCCAGCAGCTTGATTGGAGGCGCGGGCTACGAGCAGTACTTC. The full variable domain, its missing parts supplied by reference TRBV5-1 and TRBJ2-7, is KAGVTQTPRYLIKTRGQQVTLSCSPISGHRSVSWYQQTPGQGLQFLFEYFSETQRNKGNFPGRFSGRQFSNSRSEMNVSTLELGDSALYLCASSLIGGAGYEQYFGPGTRLTVT.

This chain uses TRBV5-1 with TRBJ1-1, with TRBD1 matching 9 bases. Germline loops: CDR1 SGHRS, CDR2 YFSETQ. Germline trimming cut 4 bases from V and 4 bases from J; bases unmatched to any gene: 5. This CDR3 is 14 amino acids long. DNA of the CDR3: TGCGCCAGCAGCCGGGACAGGGCGAGCACTGAAGCTTTCTTT. It encodes CASSRDRASTEAFF.

There are a few counts of this clone. The CDR3 sequence: CASSKTSGSCTDTQYF. CDR3 nucleotide sequence: TGTGCCAGCAGCAAAACCAGCGGGAGTTGCACAGATACGCAGTATTTT. The V and J genes are TRBV21-1 and TRBJ2-3; the table calls TRBD2, which could not be checked here. TRBV21-1 is a documented pseudogene. CDR3 size: 16 residues.

The chain links TRBV18 to TRBJ1-1, with a weak D call TRBD1 (6 bases). Germline V gives CDR1 KGHSH, CDR2 LQKENI. V shed 3 bases and J shed 7 bases, with 18 bases lying between them. The CDR3 has 15 residues. CDR3 coding DNA: TGTGCCAGCTCACCGCAGGCGCGGCAGGGGCTTGAAGCTTTCTTT. This codes for CASSPQARQGLEAFF.

This clone was seen a handful of times. J is TRBJ2-3 and V is TRBV30; 8 bases are a match to TRBD2. After removal of 1 base from V and 6 bases from J, the junction contained 9 bases not matched to a gene. Germline V CDR1 and CDR2: GTSNPN, SVGIG (reference sequence). This CDR3 region has 15 residues. CDR3 in DNA: TGTGCCTGGAGTGGGCTAGCGGGTTCAAGGGATACGCAGTATTTT. Amino acids: CAWSGLAGSRDTQYF.

V usage is TRBV29-1 and J usage is TRBJ1-2; D is unresolved. Germline values: CDR1 SQVTM, CDR2 ANQGSEA. This CDR3 is built from 13 residues. The germline V and J ends were trimmed by 0 bases and 4 bases, with 9 bases remaining between them. The CDR3 loop reads CSVEDRPLYGYTF. CDR3 in DNA: TGCAGCGTTGAAGACAGGCCCCTCTATGGCTACACCTTC. The whole variable domain, remainder taken from reference TRBV29-1 and TRBJ1-2, is SAVISQKPSRDICQRGTSLTIQCQVDSQVTMMFWYRQQPGQSLTLIATANQGSEATYESGFVIDKFPISRPNLTFSTLTVSNMSPEDSSIYLCSVEDRPLYGYTFGSGTRLTVV.

The chain carries TRBV6-1 and TRBJ2-5, with a possible D match to TRBD1 (6 bases). Trimming took 3 bases from V and 5 from J, leaving 19 bases between them. Germline CDR1 is MNHNS and CDR2 is SASEGT. The CDR3 is made up of 16 amino acids. CDR3 loop: CASSDKIRVTGETQYF. The CDR3 DNA sequence: TGTGCCAGCAGTGATAAAATCCGGGTCACAGGGGAGACCCAGTACTTC.

The V gene is TRBV6-5, the J gene TRBJ1-2, with D tentatively TRBD1 (5 bases). The CDR3 extends over 14 amino acids. V lost 0 bases, J lost 6 bases, and 11 bases lay in between. Germline V gene sequence: CDR1 MNHEY, CDR2 SVGAGI. CDR3 loop: CASSYSSGLDGYTF. CDR3 sequence (DNA): TGTGCCAGCAGTTACTCGTCAGGGTTGGATGGCTACACCTTC.

The rearrangement joins TRBV30 to TRBJ1-5; D is ambiguous. Germline lookup yields CDR1 GTSNPN and CDR2 SVGIG (reference sequence). The length of the CDR3 is 13 residues. The ends were cut back, 1 base at V and 4 bases at J, with 8 bases in the middle. The CDR3 is CAWSAGGNQPQHF. The DNA of the CDR3 is TGTGCCTGGAGTGCAGGAGGGAATCAGCCCCAGCATTTT.